The source of this T cell receptor beta chain is a study of blood T cell repertoires in COVID-19. Study background: COVID-19 samples from acute and convalescent phases originated in the United States, Italy and Spain. The analysed material was cDNA or gDNA that came from T cells, B-cell-depleted T cells, or PBMCs.

Authors' analysis steps: Amplification with reference gene primers provided the estimates of nucleated cell counts. Method: immunoSEQ multiplex PCR; TCRdb's copy keeps in-frame clones and lacks some. The V and J calls and clone size were taken over from that table, and D and trimming were inferred from the DNA. The table includes some 290,000 clones, roughly 89% detected once. The CDR3 is 18 residues long. The germline V gene encodes CDR1 GTSNPN and CDR2 SVGIG (reference sequence). Trimming at V came to 3 bases and at J to 4 bases, leaving 16 bases not matched to a gene. V is TRBV30 and J is TRBJ2-7; 12 positions match TRBD2. This receptor was identified in a woman in her twenties or thirties who had recovered from COVID-19. The sample consisted of PBMCs or T cells enriched from blood (not recorded which). The CDR3 spells CAWRAGTSGWRIPYEQYF. The CDR3 DNA reads TGTGCCTGGAGAGCCGGGACTAGCGGGTGGAGGATCCCTTACGAGCAGTACTTC.